This TCR beta chain originates from a study of T cells in Graves' hyperthyroidism and ophthalmopathy. Amplification of TCR beta CDR3 regions used RNA as the template. First-round RT-PCR of the TCR CDR3 relied on the HTBI primer set. One entry per CDR3 protein, called by TCRdb with MiXCR from the multiplex PCR reads. The profile shows fewer than 650,000 distinct CDR3 sequences, 13% to 15% of them singletons. A remark on this clonotype: Its antigen remains unidentified.

The CDR3 sequence is 16 residues long. V lost 2 bases and J lost 7, with 18 bases in between. The germline V gene has CDR1 GTSNPN and CDR2 SVGIG (reference sequence). Study-level points and caveats: Researchers found most expanded thyroid clonotypes above 0.001 in blood as well.

Sequencing input: blood. This receptor was identified in a woman between 18 and 29 years old with Graves' ophthalmopathy. This chain joins TRBV30 and TRBJ1-6; possibly TRBD1 for D (5 bases). CDR3 sequence (DNA): TGTGCCTGGAGTCTAAGGGACCCGATTCTAAATTCACCCCTCCACTTT. Translation gives CAWSLRDPILNSPLHF.